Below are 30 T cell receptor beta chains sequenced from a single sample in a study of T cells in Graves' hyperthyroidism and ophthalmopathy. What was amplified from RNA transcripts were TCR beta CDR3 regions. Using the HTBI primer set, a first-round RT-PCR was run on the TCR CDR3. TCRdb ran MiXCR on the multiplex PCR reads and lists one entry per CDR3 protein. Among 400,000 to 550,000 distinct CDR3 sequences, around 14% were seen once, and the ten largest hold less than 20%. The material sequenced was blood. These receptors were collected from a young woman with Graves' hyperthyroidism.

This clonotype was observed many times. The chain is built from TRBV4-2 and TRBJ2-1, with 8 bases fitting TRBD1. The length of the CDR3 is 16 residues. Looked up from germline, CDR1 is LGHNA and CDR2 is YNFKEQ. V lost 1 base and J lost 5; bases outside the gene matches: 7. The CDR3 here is CASSQVSGGVDNEQFF. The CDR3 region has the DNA TGTGCCAGCAGCCAAGTTTCAGGGGGCGTAGACAATGAGCAGTTCTTC.

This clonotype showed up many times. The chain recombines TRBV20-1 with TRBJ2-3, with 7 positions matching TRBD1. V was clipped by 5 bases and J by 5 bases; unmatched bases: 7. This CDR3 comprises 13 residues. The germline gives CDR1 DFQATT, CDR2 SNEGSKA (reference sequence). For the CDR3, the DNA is TGCAGTGCTCCGGGACAGTCGGGAGATACGCAGTATTTT. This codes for CSAPGQSGDTQYF.

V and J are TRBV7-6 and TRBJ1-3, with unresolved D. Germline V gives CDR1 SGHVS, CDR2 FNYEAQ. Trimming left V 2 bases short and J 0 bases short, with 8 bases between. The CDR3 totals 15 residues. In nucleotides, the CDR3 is TGTGCCAGCAGCTTACACACTGCCTCTGGAAACACCATATATTTT. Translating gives CASSLHTASGNTIYF.

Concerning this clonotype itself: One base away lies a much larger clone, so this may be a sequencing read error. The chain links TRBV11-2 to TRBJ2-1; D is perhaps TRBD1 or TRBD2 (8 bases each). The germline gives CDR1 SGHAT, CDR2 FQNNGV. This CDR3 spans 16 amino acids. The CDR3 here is CASNLAGQVAGSGQFF. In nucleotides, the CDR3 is TGTGCCAGCAACTTAGCGGGACAGGTGGCCGGGAGTGGGCAGTTCTTC. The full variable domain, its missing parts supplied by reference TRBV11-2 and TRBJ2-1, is EAGVAQSPRYKIIEKRQSVAFWCNPISGHATLYWYQQILGQGPKLLIQFQNNGVVDDSQLPKDRFSAERLKGVDSTLKIQPAKLEDSAVYLCASNLAGQVAGSGQFFGPGTRLTVL.

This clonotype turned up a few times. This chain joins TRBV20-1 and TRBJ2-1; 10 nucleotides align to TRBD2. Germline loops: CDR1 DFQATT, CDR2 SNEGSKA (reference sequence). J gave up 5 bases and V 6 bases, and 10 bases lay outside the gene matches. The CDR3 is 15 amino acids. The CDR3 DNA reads TGCAGTGCCCGGCCGGGACTAGCGAGAGACAATGAGCAGTTCTTC. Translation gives CSARPGLARDNEQFF.

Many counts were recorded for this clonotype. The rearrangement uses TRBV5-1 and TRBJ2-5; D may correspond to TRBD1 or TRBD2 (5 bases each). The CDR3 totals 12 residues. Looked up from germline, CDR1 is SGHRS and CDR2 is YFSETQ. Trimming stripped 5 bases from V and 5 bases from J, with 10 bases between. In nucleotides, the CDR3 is TGCGCCAGCAGTCGGGACGGGGAGACCCAGTACTTC. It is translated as CASSRDGETQYF.

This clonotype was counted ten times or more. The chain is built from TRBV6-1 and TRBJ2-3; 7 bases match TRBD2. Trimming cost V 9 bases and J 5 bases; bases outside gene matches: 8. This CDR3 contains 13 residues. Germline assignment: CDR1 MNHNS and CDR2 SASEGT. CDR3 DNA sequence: TGTGCCAGTACTTCCCGGGGGGTAGATACGCAGTATTTT. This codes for CASTSRGVDTQYF.

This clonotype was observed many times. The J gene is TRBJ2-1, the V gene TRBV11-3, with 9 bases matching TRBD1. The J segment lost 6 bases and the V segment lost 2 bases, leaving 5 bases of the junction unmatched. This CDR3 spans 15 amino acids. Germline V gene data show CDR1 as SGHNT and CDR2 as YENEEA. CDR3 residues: CASSLTGGTGNEQFF. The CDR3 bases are TGTGCCAGCAGCTTAACAGGGGGCACGGGCAATGAGCAGTTCTTC. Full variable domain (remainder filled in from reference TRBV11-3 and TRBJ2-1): EAGVVQSPRYKIIEKKQPVAFWCNPISGHNTLYWYLQNLGQGPELLIRYENEEAVDDSQLPKDRFSAERLKGVDSTLKIQPAELGDSAVYLCASSLTGGTGNEQFFGPGTRLTVL.

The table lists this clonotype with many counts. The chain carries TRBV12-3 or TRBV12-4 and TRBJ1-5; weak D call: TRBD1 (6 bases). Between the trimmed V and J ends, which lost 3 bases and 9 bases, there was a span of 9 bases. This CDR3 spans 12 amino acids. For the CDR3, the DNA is TGTGCCAGCAGTTTCCCGGACAGGCCCCAGCATTTT. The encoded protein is CASSFPDRPQHF.

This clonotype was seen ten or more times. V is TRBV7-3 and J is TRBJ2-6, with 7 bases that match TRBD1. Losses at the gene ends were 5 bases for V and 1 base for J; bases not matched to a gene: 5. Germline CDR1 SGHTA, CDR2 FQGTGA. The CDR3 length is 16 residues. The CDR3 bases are TGTGCCAGCAGCCTCAGGACAGGTTCTGGGGCCAACGTCCTGACTTTC. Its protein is CASSLRTGSGANVLTF. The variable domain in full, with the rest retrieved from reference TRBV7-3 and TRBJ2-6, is GAGVSQTPSNKVTEKGKYVELRCDPISGHTALYWYRQSLGQGPEFLIYFQGTGAADDSGLPNDRFFAVRPEGSVSTLKIQRTERGDSAVYLCASSLRTGSGANVLTFGAGSRLTVL.

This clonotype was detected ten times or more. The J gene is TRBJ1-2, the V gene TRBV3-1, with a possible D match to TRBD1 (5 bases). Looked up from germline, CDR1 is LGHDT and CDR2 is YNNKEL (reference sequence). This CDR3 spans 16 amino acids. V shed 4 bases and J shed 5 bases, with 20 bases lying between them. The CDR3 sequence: CASSPKSRDRRYGYTF. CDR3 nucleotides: TGTGCCAGCAGCCCCAAGTCCCGGGACCGTCGTTATGGCTACACCTTC.

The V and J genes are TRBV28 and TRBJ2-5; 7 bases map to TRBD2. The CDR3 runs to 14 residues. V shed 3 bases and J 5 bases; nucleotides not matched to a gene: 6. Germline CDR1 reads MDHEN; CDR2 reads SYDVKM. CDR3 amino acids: CASSFSGFKETQYF. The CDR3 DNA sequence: TGTGCCAGCAGTTTTAGCGGGTTCAAGGAGACCCAGTACTTC.

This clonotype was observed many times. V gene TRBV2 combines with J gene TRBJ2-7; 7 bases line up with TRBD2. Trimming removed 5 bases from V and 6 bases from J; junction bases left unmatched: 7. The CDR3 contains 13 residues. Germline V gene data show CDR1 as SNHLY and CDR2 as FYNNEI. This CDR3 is CASSQRDGSEQYV. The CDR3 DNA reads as TGTGCCAGCAGTCAGCGGGATGGTAGCGAGCAGTACGTC.

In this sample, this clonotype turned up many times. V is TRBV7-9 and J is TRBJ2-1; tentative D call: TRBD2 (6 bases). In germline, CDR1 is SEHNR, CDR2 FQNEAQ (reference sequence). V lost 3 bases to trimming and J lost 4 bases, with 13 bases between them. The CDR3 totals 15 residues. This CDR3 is CASSFGGSLYNEQFF. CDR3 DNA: TGTGCCAGCAGCTTTGGAGGGTCTTTATACAATGAGCAGTTCTTC.

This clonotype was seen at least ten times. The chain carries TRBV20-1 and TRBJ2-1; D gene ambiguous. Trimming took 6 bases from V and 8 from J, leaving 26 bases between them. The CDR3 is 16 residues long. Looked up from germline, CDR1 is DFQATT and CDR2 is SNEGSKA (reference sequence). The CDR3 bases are TGCAGTGCAGAGAAGAGTGCCGGGTACCGATACTATGAGCAGTTCTTC. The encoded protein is CSAEKSAGYRYYEQFF.

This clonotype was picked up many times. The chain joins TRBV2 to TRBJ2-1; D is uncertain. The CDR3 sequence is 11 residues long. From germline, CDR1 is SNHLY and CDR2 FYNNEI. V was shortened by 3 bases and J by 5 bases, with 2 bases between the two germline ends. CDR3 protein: CASSDDNEQFF. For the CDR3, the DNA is TGTGCCAGCAGTGACGACAATGAGCAGTTCTTC.

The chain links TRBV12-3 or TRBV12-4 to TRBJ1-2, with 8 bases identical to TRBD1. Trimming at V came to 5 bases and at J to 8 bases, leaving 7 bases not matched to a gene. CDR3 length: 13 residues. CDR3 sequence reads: CASSRTGWRGYTF. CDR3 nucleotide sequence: TGTGCCAGCAGTAGGACAGGGTGGCGGGGCTACACCTTC.

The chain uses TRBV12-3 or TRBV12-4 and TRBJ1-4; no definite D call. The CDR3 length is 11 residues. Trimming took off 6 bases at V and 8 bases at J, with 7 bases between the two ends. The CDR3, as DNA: TGTGCCAGCAGCCGCCAGGAAAAACTGTTTTTT. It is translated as CASSRQEKLFF.

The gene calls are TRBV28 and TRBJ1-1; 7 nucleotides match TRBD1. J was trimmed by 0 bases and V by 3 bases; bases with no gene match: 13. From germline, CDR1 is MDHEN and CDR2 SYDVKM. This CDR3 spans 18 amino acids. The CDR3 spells CASSLGRQGSGLNTEAFF. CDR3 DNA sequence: TGTGCCAGCAGTTTGGGACGACAGGGAAGTGGGCTGAACACTGAAGCTTTCTTT.

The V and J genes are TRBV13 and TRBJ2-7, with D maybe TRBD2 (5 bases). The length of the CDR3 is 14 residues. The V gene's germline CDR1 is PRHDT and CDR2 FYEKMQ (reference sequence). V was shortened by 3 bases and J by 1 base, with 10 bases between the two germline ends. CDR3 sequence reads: CASSFKTTSYEQYV. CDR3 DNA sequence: TGTGCCAGCAGCTTCAAGACTACGTCCTACGAGCAGTACGTC.

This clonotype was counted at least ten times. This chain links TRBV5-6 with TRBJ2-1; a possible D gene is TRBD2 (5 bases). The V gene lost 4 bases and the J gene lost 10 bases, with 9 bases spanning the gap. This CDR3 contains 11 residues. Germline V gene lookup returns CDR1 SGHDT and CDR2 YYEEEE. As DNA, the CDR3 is TGTGCCAGCAGCCGCCCGGGAGAGCAGTTCTTC. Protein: CASSRPGEQFF. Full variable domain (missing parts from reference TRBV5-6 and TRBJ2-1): DAGVTQSPTHLIKTRGQQVTLRCSPKSGHDTVSWYQQALGQGPQFIFQYYEEEERQRGNFPDRFSGHQFPNYSSELNVNALLLGDSALYLCASSRPGEQFFGPGTRLTVL.

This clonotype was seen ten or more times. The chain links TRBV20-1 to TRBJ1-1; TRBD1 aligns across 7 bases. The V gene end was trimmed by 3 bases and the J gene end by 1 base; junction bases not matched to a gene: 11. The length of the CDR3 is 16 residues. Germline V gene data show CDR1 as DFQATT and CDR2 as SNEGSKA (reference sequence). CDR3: CSASVPRGGANTEAFF. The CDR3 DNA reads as TGCAGTGCTAGTGTACCCAGGGGGGGAGCGAACACTGAAGCTTTCTTT.

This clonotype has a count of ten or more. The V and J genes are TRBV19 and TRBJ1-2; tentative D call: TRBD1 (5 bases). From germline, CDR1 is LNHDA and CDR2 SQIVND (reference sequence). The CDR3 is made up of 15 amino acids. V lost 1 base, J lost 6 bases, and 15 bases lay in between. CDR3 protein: CASSIVGDRSDGYTF. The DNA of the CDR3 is TGTGCCAGTAGTATAGTGGGGGACCGATCTGATGGCTACACCTTC.

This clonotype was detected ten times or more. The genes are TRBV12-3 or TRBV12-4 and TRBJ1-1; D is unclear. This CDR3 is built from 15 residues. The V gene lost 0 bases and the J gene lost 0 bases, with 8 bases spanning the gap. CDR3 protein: CASSLALGMNTEAFF. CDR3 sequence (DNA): TGTGCCAGCAGTTTAGCGTTGGGTATGAACACTGAAGCTTTCTTT.

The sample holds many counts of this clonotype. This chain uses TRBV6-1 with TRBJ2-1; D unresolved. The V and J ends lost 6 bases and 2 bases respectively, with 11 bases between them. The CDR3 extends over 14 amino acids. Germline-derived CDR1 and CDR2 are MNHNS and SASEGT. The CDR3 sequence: CASSVGTTYNEQFF. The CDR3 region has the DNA TGTGCCAGCAGCGTCGGCACTACCTACAATGAGCAGTTCTTC.

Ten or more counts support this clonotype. CDR3 residues: CASSPPGPTRTEAFF. The CDR3 nucleotides are TGTGCCAGCAGCCCACCGGGGCCAACTCGGACTGAAGCTTTCTTT. The rearrangement links TRBV3-1 to TRBJ1-1, with D possibly TRBD1 on 5 matching bases. Germline V lookup: CDR1 LGHDT, CDR2 YNNKEL (reference sequence). V was shortened by 4 bases and J by 5 bases, with 17 bases between the two germline ends. The CDR3 sequence is 15 residues long. Full variable domain (missing parts from reference TRBV3-1 and TRBJ1-1): DTAVSQTPKYLVTQMGNDKSIKCEQNLGHDTMYWYKQDSKKFLKIMFSYNNKELIINETVPNRFSPKSPDKAHLNLHINSLELGDSAVYFCASSPPGPTRTEAFFGQGTRLTVV.

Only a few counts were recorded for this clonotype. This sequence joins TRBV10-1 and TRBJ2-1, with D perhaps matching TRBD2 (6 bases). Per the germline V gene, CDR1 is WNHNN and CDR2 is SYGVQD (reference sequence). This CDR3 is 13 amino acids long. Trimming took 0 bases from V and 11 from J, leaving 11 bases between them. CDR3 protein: CASSESGLPKQFF. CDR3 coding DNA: TGCGCCAGCAGTGAGTCGGGACTTCCAAAGCAGTTCTTC.

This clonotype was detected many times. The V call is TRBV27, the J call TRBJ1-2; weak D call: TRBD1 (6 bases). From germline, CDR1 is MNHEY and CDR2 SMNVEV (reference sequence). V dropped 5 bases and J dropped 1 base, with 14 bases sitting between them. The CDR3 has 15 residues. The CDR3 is CASSLTGGLNYGYTF. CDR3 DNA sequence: TGTGCCAGCAGTCTTACGGGGGGGCTTAACTATGGCTACACCTTC.

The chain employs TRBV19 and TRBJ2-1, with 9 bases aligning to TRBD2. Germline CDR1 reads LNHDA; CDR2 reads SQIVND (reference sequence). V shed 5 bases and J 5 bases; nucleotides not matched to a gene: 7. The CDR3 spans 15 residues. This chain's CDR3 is CASSVSGRVNNEQFF. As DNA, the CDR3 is TGTGCCAGTAGTGTTAGCGGGAGAGTAAACAATGAGCAGTTCTTC.

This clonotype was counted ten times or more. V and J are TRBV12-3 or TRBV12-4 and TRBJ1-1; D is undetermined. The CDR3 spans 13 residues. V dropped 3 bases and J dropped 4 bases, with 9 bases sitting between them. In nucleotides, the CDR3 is TGTGCCAGCAGTTTCACCCAGATCACTGAAGCTTTCTTT. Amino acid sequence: CASSFTQITEAFF.